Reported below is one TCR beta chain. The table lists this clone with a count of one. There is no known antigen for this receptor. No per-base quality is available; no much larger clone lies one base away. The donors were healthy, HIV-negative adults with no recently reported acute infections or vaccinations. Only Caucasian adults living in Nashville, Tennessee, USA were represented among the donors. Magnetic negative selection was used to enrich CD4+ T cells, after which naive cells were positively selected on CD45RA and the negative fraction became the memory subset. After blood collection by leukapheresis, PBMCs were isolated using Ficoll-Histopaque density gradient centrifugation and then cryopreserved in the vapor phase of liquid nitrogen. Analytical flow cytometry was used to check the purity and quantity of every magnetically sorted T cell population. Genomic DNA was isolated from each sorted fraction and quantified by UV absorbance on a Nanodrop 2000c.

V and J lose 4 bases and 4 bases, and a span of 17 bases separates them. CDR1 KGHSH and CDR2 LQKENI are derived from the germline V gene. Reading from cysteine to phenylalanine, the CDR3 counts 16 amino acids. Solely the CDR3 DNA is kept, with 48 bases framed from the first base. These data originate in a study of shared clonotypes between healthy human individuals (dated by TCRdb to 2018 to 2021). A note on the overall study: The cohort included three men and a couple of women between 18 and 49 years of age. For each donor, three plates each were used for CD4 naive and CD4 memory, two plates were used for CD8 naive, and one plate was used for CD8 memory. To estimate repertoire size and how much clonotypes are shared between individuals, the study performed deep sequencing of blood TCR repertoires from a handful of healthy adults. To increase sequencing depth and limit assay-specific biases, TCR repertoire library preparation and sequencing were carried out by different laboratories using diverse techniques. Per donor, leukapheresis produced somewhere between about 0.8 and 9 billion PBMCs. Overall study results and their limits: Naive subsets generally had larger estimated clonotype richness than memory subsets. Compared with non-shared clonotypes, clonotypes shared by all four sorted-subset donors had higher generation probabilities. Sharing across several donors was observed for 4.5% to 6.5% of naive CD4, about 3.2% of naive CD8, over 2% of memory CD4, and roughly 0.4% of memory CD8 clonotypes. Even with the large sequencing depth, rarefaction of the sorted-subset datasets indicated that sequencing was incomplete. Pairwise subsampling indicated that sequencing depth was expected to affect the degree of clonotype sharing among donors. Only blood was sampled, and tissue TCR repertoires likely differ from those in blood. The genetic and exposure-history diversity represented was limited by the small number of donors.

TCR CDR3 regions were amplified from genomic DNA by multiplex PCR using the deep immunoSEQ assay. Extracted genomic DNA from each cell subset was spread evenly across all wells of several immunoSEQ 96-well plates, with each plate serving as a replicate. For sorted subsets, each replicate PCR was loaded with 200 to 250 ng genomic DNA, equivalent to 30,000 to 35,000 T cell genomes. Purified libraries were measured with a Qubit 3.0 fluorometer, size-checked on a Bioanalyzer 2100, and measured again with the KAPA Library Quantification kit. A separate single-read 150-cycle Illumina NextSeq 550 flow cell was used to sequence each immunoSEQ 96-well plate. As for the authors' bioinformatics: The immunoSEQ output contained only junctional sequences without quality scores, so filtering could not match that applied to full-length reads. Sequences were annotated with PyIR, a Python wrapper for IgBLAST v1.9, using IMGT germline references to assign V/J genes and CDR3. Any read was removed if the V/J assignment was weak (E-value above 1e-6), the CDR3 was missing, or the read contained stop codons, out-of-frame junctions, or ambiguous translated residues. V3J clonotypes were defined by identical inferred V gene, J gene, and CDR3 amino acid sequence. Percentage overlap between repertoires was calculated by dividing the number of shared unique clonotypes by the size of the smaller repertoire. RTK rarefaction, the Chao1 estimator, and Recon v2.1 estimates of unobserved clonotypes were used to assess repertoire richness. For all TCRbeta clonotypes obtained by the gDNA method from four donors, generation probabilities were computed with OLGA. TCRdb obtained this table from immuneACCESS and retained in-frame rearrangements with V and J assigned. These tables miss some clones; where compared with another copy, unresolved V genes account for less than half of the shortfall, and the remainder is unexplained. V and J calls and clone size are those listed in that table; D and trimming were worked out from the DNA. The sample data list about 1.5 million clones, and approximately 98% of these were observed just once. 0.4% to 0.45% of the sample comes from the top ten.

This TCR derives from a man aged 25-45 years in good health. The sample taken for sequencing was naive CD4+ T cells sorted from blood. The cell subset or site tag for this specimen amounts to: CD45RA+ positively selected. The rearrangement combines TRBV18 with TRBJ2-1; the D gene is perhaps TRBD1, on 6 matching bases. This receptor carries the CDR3 CASSRYRDKNYNEQFF. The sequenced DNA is TGTGCCAGCTCACGGTACCGGGACAAAAATTACAATGAGCAGTTCTTC.